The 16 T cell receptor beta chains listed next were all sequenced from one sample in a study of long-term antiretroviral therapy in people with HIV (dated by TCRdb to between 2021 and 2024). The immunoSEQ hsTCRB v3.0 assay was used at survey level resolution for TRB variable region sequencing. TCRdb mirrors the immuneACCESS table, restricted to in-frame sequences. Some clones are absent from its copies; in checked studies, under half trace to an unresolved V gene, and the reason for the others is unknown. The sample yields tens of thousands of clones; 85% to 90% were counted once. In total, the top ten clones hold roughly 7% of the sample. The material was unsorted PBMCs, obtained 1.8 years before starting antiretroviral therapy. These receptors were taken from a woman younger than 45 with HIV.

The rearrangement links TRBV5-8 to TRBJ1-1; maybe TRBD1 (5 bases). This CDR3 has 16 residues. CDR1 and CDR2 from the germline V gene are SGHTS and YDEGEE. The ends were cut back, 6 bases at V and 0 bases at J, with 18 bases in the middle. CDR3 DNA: TGTGCCAGCACCAAAGGGGCGGGACGGATGAACACTGAAGCTTTCTTT. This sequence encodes CASTKGAGRMNTEAFF.

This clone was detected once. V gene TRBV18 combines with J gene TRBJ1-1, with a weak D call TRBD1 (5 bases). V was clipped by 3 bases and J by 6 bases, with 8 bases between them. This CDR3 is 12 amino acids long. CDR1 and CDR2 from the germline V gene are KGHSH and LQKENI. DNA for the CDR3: TGTGCCAGCTCACCGCAGGGTCCTGAAGCTTTCTTT. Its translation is CASSPQGPEAFF.

The CDR3 DNA reads TGTGCCAGCAGCGTAGATCGGCAAACGATTGAAGCTTTCTTT. As protein: CASSVDRQTIEAFF. This chain joins TRBV9 and TRBJ1-1; no firm D call. This CDR3 is 14 amino acids long. From germline, CDR1 is SGDLS and CDR2 YYNGEE. V was pared by 0 bases and J by 7 bases, with 13 bases between.

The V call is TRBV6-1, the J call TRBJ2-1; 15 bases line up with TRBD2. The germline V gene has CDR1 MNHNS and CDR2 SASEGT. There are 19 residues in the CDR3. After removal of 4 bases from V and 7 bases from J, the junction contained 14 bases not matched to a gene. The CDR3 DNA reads TGTGCCAGCAGTGCCAGGACTAGCGGGGGGGCACATTGGGGAAATGAGCAGTTCTTC. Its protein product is CASSARTSGGAHWGNEQFF.

CDR3 amino acids: CASSKSPYEQYF. The DNA for the CDR3 is TGTGCCAGCAGTAAGAGTCCCTACGAGCAGTACTTC. The rearrangement uses TRBV2 and TRBJ2-7; D not certain. CDR1 and CDR2 (germline): SNHLY, FYNNEI. The V and J ends lost 5 bases and 2 bases respectively, with 7 bases between them. The CDR3 is 12 amino acids.

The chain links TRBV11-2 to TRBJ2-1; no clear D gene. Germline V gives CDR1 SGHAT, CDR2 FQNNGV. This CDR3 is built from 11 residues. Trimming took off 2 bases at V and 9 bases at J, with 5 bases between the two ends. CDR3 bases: TGTGCCAGCAGCTTAACCCCTGAGCAGTTCTTC. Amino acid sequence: CASSLTPEQFF.

CDR3 residues: CASRATGTGIYEQYF. CDR3 DNA: TGTGCCAGCAGGGCCACCGGGACAGGTATCTACGAGCAGTACTTC. The J gene is TRBJ2-7, the V gene TRBV2; TRBD1 agrees at 8 bases. The CDR3 is 15 residues long. The V gene end was trimmed by 6 bases and the J gene end by 3 bases; junction bases not matched to a gene: 10. Germline CDR1 and CDR2: SNHLY and FYNNEI.

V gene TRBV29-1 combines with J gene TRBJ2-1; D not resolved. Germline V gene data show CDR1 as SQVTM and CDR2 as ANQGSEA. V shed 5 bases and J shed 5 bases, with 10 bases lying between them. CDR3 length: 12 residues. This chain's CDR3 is CSVLWGHNEQFF. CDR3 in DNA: TGCAGCGTTCTTTGGGGTCACAATGAGCAGTTCTTC.

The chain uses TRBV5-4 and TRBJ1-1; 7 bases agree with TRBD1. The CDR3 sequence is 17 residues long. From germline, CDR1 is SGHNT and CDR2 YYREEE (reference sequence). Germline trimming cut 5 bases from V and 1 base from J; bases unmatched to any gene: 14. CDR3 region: CASRRDSGLGENTEAFF. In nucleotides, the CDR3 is TGTGCCAGCAGGCGGGACAGTGGTTTGGGCGAGAACACTGAAGCTTTCTTT.

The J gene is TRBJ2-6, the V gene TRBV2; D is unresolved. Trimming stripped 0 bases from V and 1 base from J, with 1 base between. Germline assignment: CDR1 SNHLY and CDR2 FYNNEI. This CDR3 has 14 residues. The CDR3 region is CASSEASGANVLTF. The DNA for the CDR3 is TGTGCCAGCAGTGAAGCATCTGGGGCCAACGTCCTGACTTTC. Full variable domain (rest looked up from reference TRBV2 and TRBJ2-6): EPEVTQTPSHQVTQMGQEVILRCVPISNHLYFYWYRQILGQKVEFLVSFYNNEISEKSEIFDDQFSVERPDGSNFTLKIRSTKLEDSAMYFCASSEASGANVLTFGAGSRLTVL.

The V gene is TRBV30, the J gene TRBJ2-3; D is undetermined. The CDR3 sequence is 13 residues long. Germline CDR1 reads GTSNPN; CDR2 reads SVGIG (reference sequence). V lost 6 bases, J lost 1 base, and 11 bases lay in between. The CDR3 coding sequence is TGTGCCTGTCCAGTGGGCGGCACAGATACGCAGTATTTT. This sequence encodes CACPVGGTDTQYF.

Here the CDR3 DNA reads TGTGCCAGCAGACTTAATGAAAAACTGTTTTTT. As protein: CASRLNEKLFF. V and J are TRBV6-5 and TRBJ1-4; no clear D gene. Deletions cut 6 bases from V and 4 bases from J, with 3 bases between. CDR1 is MNHEY, CDR2 SVGAGI, per germline. The CDR3 has 11 amino acids.

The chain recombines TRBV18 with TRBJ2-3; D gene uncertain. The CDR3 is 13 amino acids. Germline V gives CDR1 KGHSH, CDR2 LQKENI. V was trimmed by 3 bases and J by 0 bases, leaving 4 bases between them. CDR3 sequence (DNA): TGTGCCAGCTCACCGACGAGCACAGATACGCAGTATTTT. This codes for CASSPTSTDTQYF.

CDR3 coding DNA: TGTGCCAGCAGCTTGCTACGCTTCACCCGACAGGGGAGGAGCGATGAGCAGTTCTTC. Translated: CASSLLRFTRQGRSDEQFF. The chain joins TRBV5-6 to TRBJ2-1, with 8 bases lining up with TRBD1. Germline V gene sequence: CDR1 SGHDT, CDR2 YYEEEE. This CDR3 has 19 amino acids. After removal of 1 base from V and 8 bases from J, the junction contained 20 bases not matched to a gene.

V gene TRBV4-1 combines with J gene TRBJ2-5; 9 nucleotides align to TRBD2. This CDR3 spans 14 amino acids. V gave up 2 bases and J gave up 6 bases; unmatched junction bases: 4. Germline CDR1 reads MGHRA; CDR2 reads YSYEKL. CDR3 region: CASSQPREGKTQYF. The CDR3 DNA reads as TGCGCCAGCAGCCAACCGCGGGAGGGAAAGACCCAGTACTTC.

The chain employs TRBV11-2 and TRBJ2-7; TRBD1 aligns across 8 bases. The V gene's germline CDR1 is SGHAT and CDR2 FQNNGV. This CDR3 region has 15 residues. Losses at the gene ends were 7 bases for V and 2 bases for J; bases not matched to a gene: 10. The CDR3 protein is CASTPPGQGPYEQYF. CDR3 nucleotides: TGTGCCAGCACCCCGCCCGGACAGGGACCCTACGAGCAGTACTTC.